These 10 T cell receptor beta chains were sequenced from one sample in a study of blood T cell repertoires in COVID-19. Measured with immunoSEQ multiplex PCR; TCRdb has only the in-frame clones, and not every one. The data show around 70,000 clones, with around 91% seen just once and roughly 6% held by the top ten. Material: peripheral blood. All receptors come from a human donor in a cohort sampled during active COVID-19.

The V and J genes are TRBV4-1 and TRBJ1-4; D is uncertain. Germline lookup yields CDR1 MGHRA and CDR2 YSYEKL. V lost 3 bases, J lost 5 bases, and 10 bases lay in between. CDR3 size: 14 residues. In DNA form, the CDR3 reads TGCGCCAGCAGCCAGGGCCAGCACAATGAAAAACTGTTTTTT. Translation gives CASSQGQHNEKLFF.

The V call is TRBV5-8, the J call TRBJ1-5, with 7 nucleotides matching TRBD1. The CDR3 covers 17 residues. J was trimmed by 0 bases and V by 3 bases; bases with no gene match: 9. The germline V gene has CDR1 SGHTS and CDR2 YDEGEE. The CDR3 spells CASSSQTGSYSNQPQHF. CDR3 in DNA: TGTGCCAGCAGCTCCCAGACAGGGTCATATAGCAATCAGCCCCAGCATTTT.

The V call is TRBV18, the J call TRBJ1-5; 9 bases map to TRBD1. Per the germline V gene, CDR1 is KGHSH and CDR2 is LQKENI. The V and J ends lost 8 bases and 7 bases, in that order; junction bases with no gene match: 6. The CDR3 covers 13 residues. The CDR3 DNA follows: TGTGCCAGCGCAGGACAGGGGAACCAGCCCCAGCATTTT. Translation: CASAGQGNQPQHF. The variable domain in full, with the rest retrieved from reference TRBV18 and TRBJ1-5, is NAGVMQNPRHLVRRRGQEARLRCSPMKGHSHVYWYRQLPEEGLKFMVYLQKENIIDESGMPKERFSAEFPKEGPSILRIQQVVRGDSAAYFCASAGQGNQPQHFGDGTRLSIL.

The DNA for the CDR3 is TGTGCCATCAGTGAGCGACAATACTACGAGCAGTACTTC. Its protein product is CAISERQYYEQYF. The chain combines TRBV10-3 with TRBJ2-7, with unresolved D. This CDR3 contains 13 residues. Germline V CDR1 and CDR2: ENHRY, SYGVKD. Trimming removed 2 bases at V and 3 bases at J, with 8 bases between.

V usage is TRBV10-3 and J usage is TRBJ2-7, with TRBD1 matching 7 bases. This CDR3 has 16 amino acids. After removal of 3 bases from V and 2 bases from J, the junction contained 10 bases not matched to a gene. From germline, CDR1 is ENHRY and CDR2 SYGVKD. CDR3 in amino acids: CAISDSSAGGPYEQYF. The DNA for the CDR3 is TGTGCCATCAGTGATTCATCGGCAGGGGGTCCCTACGAGCAGTACTTC.

This chain links TRBV7-8 with TRBJ1-1; unclear D gene. The germline V gene encodes CDR1 SGHVS and CDR2 FQNEAQ. Trimming took 5 bases from V and 2 from J, leaving 15 bases between them. The CDR3 is made up of 15 amino acids. Here the CDR3 reads CASSPSIGVNTEAFF. For the CDR3, the DNA is TGTGCCAGCAGCCCCTCAATCGGGGTTAACACTGAAGCTTTCTTT.

The chain recombines TRBV10-2 with TRBJ1-2; tentative D call: TRBD1 (5 bases). This CDR3 comprises 15 residues. The V and J ends lost 0 bases and 0 bases respectively, with 8 bases between them. Germline CDR1 and CDR2: WSHSY and SAAADI. CDR3 residues: CASSESQGANYGYTF. CDR3 nucleotides: TGCGCCAGCAGTGAGTCCCAGGGCGCTAACTATGGCTACACCTTC.

This clone was detected only a few times. The chain recombines TRBV2 with TRBJ1-5; D is unresolved. The ends were cut back, 0 bases at V and 6 bases at J, with 9 bases in the middle. The CDR3 runs 14 residues. Germline loops: CDR1 SNHLY, CDR2 FYNNEI. The CDR3 nucleotides are TGTGCCAGCAGTGAAGCCATCACTAGTCAGCCCCAGCATTTT. It codes for CASSEAITSQPQHF.

V gene TRBV6-2 or TRBV6-3 combines with J gene TRBJ2-3; TRBD2 matches 8 bases. CDR3 length: 16 residues. The germline V gene has CDR1 MNHEY and CDR2 SVGEGT. Losses at the gene ends were 2 bases for V and 3 bases for J; bases not matched to a gene: 7. DNA of the CDR3: TGTGCCAGCAGTTACGGGGTAGCGGGGACGACAGATACGCAGTATTTT. The encoded protein is CASSYGVAGTTDTQYF.

This chain links TRBV11-2 with TRBJ1-1; a possible D gene is TRBD1 (5 bases). Germline loops: CDR1 SGHAT, CDR2 FQNNGV. The CDR3 has 16 amino acids. V lost 2 bases and J lost 0, with 13 bases in between. CDR3 DNA sequence: TGTGCCAGCAGCTTAAGGGCTCAAGGGGTGAACACTGAAGCTTTCTTT. Protein sequence: CASSLRAQGVNTEAFF.